The source of this TCR beta chain is a study of T cells in localized non-small cell lung cancer. The V and J ends lost 6 bases and 8 bases, in that order; junction bases with no gene match: 21. The CDR3 totals 17 residues. Germline V CDR1 and CDR2: MNHGY, SAAAGT. By proportion, this clone is medium-sized. Its antigen is currently unknown. Broader study findings: Detection in adjacent lung was observed for a median 57 of the top 100 tumor clones. Adjacent uninvolved lung had the highest clonality, suggesting focused antigen responses. Those with higher blood T cell density had longer overall survival.

TCRdb's table, derived via immunoSEQ multiplex PCR, lists solely in-frame clones and lacks some. The repertoire holds about 6,000 clones, with 40% to 50% as singletons. The clonotype originates from a woman between 40 and 69 years old with stage II squamous cell lung carcinoma. The chain joins TRBV6-8 to TRBJ1-2; 7 bases map to TRBD1. This sample comprised lung tumor tissue, obtained before any cancer treatment. The CDR3 DNA sequence: TGTGCCAGCAGCTCTATGAGCTCGGACAGGTTGTTGTGGGGCTACACCTTC. Translating it yields CASSSMSSDRLLWGYTF.